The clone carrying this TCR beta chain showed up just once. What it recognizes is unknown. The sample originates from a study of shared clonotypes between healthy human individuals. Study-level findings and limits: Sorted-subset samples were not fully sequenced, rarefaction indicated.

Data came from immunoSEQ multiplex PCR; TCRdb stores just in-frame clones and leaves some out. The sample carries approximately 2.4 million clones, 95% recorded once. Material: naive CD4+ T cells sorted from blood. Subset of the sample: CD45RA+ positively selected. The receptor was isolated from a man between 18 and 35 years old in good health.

This chain's CDR3 is CASSDSAGGSYEQYF. CDR3 coding DNA: TGCGCCAGCAGTGATTCAGCGGGAGGCTCCTACGAGCAGTACTTC. The chain carries TRBV10-1 and TRBJ2-7; 9 bases are shared with TRBD2. The length of the CDR3 is 15 residues. Germline V lookup: CDR1 WNHNN, CDR2 SYGVQD (reference sequence). The junction had 3 bases not matched to a gene; V was cut back by 3 bases and J by 0 bases.